This T cell receptor beta chain is from a study of regulatory T cells in long-lasting Graves disease. The germline V gene has CDR1 MNHNS and CDR2 SASEGT. The CDR3 runs to 14 residues. The ends lost 10 bases at V and 5 bases at J; junction bases unmatched: 10. Through Arm-PCR of CDR3 regions and iRepertoire HTBI primers, TCR beta libraries were built. TCRdb fed the multiplex PCR reads into MiXCR, producing one record per CDR3 protein. Of 550,000 or so distinct CDR3 sequences in the sample, more than 10% were seen once. The time point is: newly diagnosed GD, antithyroid drugs for less than 3 months. From PBMCs, RNA was extracted and then used to make the TCR library. This clonotype was found a few times. The data were also submitted as part of a second study, on T cells in Graves' hyperthyroidism and ophthalmopathy. That report adds: First-round RT-PCR of the TCR CDR3 relied on the HTBI primer set.

The sample here was peripheral blood mononuclear cells (PBMCs), taken at new diagnosis, from a patient treated with antithyroid drugs. This chain links TRBV6-1 with TRBJ2-2; 7 nucleotides match TRBD2. This TCR came from a young woman with Graves disease. CDR3 sequence: CATSWEGGTGELFF. The CDR3 DNA reads as TGTGCCACCTCGTGGGAGGGAGGAACCGGGGAGCTGTTTTTT.